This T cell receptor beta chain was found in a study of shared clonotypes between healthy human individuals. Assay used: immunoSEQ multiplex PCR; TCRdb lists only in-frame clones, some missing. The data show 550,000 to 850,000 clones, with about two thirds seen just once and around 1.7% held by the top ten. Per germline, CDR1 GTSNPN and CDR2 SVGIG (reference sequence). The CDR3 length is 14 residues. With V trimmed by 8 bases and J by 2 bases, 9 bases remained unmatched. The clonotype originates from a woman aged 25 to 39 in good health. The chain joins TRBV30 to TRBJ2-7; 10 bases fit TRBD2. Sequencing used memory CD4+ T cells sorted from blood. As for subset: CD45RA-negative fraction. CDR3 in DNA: TGTGCCGTAGGTGCTAGCGGGAGAACCTACGAGCAGTACTTC. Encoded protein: CAVGASGRTYEQYF.